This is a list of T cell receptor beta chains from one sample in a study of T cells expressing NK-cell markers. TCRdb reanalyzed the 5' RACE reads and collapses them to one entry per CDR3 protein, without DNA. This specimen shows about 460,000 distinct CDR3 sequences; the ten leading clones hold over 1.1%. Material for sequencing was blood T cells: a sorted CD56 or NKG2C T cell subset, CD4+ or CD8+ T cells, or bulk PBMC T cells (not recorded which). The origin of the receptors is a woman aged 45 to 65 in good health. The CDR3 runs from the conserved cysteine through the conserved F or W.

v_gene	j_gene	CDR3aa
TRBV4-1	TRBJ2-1	CASSLPVRTVPNEQFF
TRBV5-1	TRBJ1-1	CASRREPSTEAFF
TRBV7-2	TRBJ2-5	CASSAPGPQETQYF
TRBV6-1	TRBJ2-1	CASSEASLAGVYEQFF
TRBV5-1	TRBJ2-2	CASTEGPQNTGELFF
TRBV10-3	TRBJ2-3	CATTGGYQDTQYF
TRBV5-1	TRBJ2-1	CASSQSGTVNYNEQFF
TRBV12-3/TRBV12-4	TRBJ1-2	CASSRASTGGEDGYTF
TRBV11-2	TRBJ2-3	CASSLRDRLNTDTQYF
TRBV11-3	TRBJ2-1	CASSLEGFFSDYNEQFF
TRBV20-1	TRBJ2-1	CSAPYTGTSGSRGYNEQFF
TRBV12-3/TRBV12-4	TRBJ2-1	CASGHTRANEQFF
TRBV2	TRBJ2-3	CASSASGTDTQYF
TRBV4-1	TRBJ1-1	CASSQEFRGWGTEAFF
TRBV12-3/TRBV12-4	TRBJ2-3	CASSWGSPMDTQYF